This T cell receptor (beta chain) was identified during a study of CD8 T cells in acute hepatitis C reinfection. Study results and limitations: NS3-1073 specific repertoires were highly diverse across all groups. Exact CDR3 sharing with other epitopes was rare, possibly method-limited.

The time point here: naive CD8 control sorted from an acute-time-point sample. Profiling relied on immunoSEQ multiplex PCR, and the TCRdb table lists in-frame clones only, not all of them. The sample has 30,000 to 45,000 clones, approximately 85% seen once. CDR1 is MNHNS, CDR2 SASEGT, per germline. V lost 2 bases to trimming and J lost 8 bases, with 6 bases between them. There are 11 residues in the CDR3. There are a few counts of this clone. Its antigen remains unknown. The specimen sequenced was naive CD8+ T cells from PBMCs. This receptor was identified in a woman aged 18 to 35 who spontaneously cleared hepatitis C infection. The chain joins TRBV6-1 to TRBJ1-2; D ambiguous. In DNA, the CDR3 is TGTGCCAGCAGTGAACTTGAGGGCTACACCTTC. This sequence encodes CASSELEGYTF.